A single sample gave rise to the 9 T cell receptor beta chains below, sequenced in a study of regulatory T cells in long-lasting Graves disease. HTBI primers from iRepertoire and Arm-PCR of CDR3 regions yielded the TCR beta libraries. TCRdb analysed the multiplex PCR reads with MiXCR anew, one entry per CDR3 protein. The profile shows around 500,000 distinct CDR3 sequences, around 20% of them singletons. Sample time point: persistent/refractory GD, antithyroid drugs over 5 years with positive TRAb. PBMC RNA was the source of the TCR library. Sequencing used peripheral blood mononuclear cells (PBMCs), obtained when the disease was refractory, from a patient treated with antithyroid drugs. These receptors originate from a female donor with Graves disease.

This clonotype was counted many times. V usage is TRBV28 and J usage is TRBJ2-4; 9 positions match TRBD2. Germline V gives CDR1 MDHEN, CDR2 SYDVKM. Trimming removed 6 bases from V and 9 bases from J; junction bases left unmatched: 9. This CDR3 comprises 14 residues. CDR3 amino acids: CASSLAGKPSIQYF. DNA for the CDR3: TGTGCCAGCAGCCTAGCGGGAAAGCCGAGCATTCAGTACTTC.

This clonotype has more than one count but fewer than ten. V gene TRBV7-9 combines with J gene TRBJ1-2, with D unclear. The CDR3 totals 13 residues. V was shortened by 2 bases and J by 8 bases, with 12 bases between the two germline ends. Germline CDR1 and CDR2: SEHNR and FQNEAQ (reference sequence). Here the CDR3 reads CASSLYRAEGYTF. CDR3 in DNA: TGTGCCAGCAGCTTATATCGCGCGGAAGGCTACACCTTC. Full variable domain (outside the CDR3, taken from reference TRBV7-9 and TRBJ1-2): DTGVSQNPRHKITKRGQNVTFRCDPISEHNRLYWYRQTLGQGPEFLTYFQNEAQLEKSRLLSDRFSAERPKGSFSTLEIQRTEQGDSAMYLCASSLYRAEGYTFGSGTRLTVV.

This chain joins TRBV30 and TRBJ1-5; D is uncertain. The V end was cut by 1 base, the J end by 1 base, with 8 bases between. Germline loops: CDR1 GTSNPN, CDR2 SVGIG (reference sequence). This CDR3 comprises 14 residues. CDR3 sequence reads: CAWSDVGSNQPQHF. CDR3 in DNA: TGTGCCTGGAGTGACGTCGGGAGCAATCAGCCCCAGCATTTT.

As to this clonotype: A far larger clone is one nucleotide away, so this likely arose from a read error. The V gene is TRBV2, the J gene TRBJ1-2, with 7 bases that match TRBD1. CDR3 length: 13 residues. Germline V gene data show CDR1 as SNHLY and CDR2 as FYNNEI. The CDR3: CASSLGQLYGYIF. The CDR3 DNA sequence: TGTGCCAGCAGTTTGGGACAGCTCTATGGCTACATCTTC.

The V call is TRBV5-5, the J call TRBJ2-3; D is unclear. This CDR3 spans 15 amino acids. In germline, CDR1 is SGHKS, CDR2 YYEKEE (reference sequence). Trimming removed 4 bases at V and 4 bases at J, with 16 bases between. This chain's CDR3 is CASSLNPIGSDTQYF. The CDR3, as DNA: TGTGCCAGCAGCCTGAACCCTATCGGGTCAGATACGCAGTATTTT.

In DNA form, the CDR3 reads TGTGCCAGCAGCTCGCGACTGAACAATGAGCAGTTCTTC. Protein sequence: CASSSRLNNEQFF. This chain uses TRBV7-2 with TRBJ2-1; no clear D gene. The germline V and J ends were trimmed by 4 bases and 5 bases, with 9 bases remaining between them. This CDR3 has 13 amino acids. CDR1 and CDR2 from the germline V gene are SGHTA and FQGNSA.

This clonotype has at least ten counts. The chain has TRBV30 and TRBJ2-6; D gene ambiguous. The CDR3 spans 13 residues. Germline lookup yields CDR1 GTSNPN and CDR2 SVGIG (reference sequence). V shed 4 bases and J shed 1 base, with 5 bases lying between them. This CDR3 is CAWIGSGANVLTF. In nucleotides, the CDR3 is TGTGCCTGGATTGGGTCTGGGGCCAACGTCCTGACTTTC.

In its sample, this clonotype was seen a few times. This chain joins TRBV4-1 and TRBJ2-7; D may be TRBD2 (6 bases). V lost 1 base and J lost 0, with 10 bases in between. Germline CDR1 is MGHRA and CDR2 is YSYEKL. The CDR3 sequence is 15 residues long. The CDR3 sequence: CASSQVAALSYEQYF. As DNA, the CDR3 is TGCGCCAGCAGCCAAGTAGCGGCCCTCTCCTACGAGCAGTACTTC.

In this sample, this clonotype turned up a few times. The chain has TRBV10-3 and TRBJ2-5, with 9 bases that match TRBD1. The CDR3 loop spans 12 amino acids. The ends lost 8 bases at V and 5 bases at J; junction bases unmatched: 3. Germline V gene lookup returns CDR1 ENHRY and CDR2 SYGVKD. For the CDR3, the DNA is TGTGCCATCGGTGGACAGGGGGAGACCCAGTACTTC. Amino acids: CAIGGQGETQYF.